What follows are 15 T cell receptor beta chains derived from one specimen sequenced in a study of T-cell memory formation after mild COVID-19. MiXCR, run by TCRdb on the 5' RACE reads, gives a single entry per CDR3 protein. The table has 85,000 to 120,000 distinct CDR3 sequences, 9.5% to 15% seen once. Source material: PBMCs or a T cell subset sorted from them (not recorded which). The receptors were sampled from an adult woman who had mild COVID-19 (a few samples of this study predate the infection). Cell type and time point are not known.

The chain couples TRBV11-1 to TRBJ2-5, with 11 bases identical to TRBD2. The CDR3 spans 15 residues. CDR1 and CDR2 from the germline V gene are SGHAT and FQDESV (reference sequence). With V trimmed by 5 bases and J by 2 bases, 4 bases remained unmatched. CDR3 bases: TGTGCCAGCAGCCTGGGACTAGCGGTACAAGAGACCCAGTACTTC. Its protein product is CASSLGLAVQETQYF.

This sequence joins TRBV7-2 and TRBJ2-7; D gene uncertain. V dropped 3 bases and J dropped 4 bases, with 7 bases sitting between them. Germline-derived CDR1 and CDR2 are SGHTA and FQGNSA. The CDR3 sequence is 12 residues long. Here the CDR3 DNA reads TGTGCCAGCAGCTTTCTGGCGTACGAGCAGTACTTC. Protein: CASSFLAYEQYF.

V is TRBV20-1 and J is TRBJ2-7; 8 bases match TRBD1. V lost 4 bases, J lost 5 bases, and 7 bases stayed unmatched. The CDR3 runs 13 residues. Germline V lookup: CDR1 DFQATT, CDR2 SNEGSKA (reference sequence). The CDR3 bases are TGCAGTGCTACGGCAGGGGGCGACCACGAGCAGTACTTC. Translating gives CSATAGGDHEQYF.

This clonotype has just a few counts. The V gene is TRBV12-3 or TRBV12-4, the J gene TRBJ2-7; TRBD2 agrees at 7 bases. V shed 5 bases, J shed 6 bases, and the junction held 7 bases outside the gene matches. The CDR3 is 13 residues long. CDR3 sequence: CASSNSGPVEQYF. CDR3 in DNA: TGTGCCAGCAGTAATAGCGGGCCGGTCGAGCAGTACTTC.

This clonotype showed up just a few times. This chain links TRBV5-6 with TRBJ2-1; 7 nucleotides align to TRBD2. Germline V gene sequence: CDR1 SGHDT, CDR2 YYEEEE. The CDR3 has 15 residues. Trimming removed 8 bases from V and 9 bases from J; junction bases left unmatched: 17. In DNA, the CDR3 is TGTGCCAGTCACCCGGGAGCGGGATTAGTTTTTGAGCAGTTCTTC. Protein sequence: CASHPGAGLVFEQFF. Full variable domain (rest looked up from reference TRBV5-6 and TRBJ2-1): DAGVTQSPTHLIKTRGQQVTLRCSPKSGHDTVSWYQQALGQGPQFIFQYYEEEERQRGNFPDRFSGHQFPNYSSELNVNALLLGDSALYLCASHPGAGLVFEQFFGPGTRLTVL.

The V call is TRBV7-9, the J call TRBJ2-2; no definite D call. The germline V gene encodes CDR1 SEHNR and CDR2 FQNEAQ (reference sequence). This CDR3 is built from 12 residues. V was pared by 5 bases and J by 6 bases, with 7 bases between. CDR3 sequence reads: CASSLRSGELFF. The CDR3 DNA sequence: TGTGCCAGCAGCCTCAGGTCCGGGGAGCTGTTTTTT.

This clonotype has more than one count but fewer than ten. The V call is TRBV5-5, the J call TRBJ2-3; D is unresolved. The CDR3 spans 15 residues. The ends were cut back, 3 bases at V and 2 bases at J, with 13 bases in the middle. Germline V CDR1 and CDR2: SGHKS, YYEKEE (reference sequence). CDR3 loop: CASSSSGLNTDTQYF. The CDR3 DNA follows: TGTGCCAGCAGCTCTTCCGGGCTCAACACAGATACGCAGTATTTT. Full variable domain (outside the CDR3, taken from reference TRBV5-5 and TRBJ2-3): DAGVTQSPTHLIKTRGQQVTLRCSPISGHKSVSWYQQVLGQGPQFIFQYYEKEERGRGNFPDRFSARQFPNYSSELNVNALLLGDSALYLCASSSSGLNTDTQYFGPGTRLTVL.

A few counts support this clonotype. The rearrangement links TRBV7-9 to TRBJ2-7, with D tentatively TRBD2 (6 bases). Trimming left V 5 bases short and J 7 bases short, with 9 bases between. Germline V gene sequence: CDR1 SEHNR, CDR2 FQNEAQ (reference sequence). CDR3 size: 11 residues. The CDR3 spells CASSAAGEQYF. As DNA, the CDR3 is TGTGCCAGCAGCGCCGCGGGGGAGCAGTACTTC.

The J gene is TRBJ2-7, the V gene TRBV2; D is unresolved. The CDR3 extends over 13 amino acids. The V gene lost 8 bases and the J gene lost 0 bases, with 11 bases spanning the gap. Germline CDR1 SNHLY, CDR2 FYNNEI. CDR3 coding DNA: TGTGCCAGCGGAAGGATTTCCTCCTACGAGCAGTACTTC. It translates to CASGRISSYEQYF.

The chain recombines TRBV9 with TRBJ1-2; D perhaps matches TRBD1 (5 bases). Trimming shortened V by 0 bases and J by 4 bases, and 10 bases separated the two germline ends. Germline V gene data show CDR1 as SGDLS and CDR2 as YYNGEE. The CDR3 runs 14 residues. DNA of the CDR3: TGTGCCAGCAGCGTAGACTCGGGGACCTATGGCTACACCTTC. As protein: CASSVDSGTYGYTF.

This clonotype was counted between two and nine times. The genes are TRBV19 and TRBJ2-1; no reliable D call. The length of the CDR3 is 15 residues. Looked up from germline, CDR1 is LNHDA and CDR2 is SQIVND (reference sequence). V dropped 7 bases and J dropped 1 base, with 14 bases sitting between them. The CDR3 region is CASTRTLGSYNEQFF. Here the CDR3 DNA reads TGTGCCAGTACCAGAACCTTGGGGTCCTACAATGAGCAGTTCTTC.

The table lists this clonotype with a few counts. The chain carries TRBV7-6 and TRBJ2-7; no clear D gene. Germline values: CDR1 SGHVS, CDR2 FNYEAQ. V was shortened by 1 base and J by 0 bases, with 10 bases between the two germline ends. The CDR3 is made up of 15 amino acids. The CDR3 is CASSLGALSSYEQYF. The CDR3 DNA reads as TGTGCCAGCAGCTTAGGGGCGTTAAGCTCCTACGAGCAGTACTTC.

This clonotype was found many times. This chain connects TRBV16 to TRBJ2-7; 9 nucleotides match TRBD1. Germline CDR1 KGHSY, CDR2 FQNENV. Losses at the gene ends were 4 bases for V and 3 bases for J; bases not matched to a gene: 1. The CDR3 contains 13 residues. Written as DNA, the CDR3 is TGTGCCAGCAGCCCGGACAGGGGCTACGAGCAGTACTTC. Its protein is CASSPDRGYEQYF.

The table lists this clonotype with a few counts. CDR3 amino acids: CASRSGTGSTDTQYF. The CDR3 nucleotides are TGCGCCAGCCGATCCGGGACAGGGAGCACAGATACGCAGTATTTT. V gene TRBV4-1 combines with J gene TRBJ2-3, with TRBD1 matching 9 bases. Per germline, CDR1 MGHRA and CDR2 YSYEKL. The V and J ends lost 8 bases and 0 bases, in that order; junction bases with no gene match: 6. This CDR3 contains 15 residues.

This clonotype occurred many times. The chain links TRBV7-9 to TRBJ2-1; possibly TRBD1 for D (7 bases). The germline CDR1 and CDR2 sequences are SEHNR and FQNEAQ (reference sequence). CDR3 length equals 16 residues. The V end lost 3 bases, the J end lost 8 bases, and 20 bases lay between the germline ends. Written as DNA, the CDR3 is TGTGCCAGCAGCTTTGGGAGGACAGGTTCGAGGGATGAGCAGTTCTTC. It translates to CASSFGRTGSRDEQFF.